This TCR beta chain is drawn from a study of blood T cells in healthy people across ages. Background on the study: There was about one barcoded beta molecule captured by template switching per two T cells. Study-wide results and limits: Lack of knowledge of donor CMV status possibly confounded expanded clonotype changes.

Primers used in a second PCR of roughly 6 to 12 cycles were a sample-barcoded 5' primer and a J-beta primer mix. Every cDNA was tagged by a template-switch adaptor with 12 random nucleotides. Via MiXCR, TCRdb re-called the 5' RACE reads, giving one row per CDR3 protein. The sample lists around 800,000 distinct CDR3 sequences, roughly 44% occurring once. Concerning this clonotype: The antigen remains unidentified.

It was approximately 9 milliliters of peripheral blood that were drawn from each donor. Trimming shortened V by 8 bases and J by 7 bases, and 17 bases separated the two germline ends. The CDR3 sequence is 13 residues long. Germline values: CDR1 KGHSH, CDR2 LQKENI. The receptor was isolated from a man between 60 and 75 years old in good health. The V gene is TRBV18, the J gene TRBJ2-5, with D possibly being TRBD1 (6 bases). Specimen: blood. The CDR3 region has the DNA TGTGCCAGCACAACAGGGCCCGTGGGGACCCAGTACTTC. Its translation: CASTTGPVGTQYF.